A single sample is the source of the 8 T cell receptor beta chains below, sequenced in a study of human T cells and chemical hapten exposure. The sample's time point: pre-sensitization, week 0. Treatment meaning: therapeutic diphenylcyclopropenone sensitization with weekly scalp DPC. TCRdb used MiXCR to reprocess the RACE reads, holding one entry per CDR3 protein. The sample yields under 400,000 distinct CDR3 sequences, 5% to 6.5% seen once. The sequencing used whole blood, collected in connection with sensitization to the hapten diphenylcyclopropenone (DPC). These receptors all stem from a woman aged 50 to 60 with alopecia areata. Some clones in this sample may be carry-over from other donors' samples.

This clonotype was counted at least ten times. The chain has TRBV21-1 and TRBJ1-6. TRBV21-1 is recorded as a pseudogene. The CDR3 length is 15 residues. The CDR3 sequence is CASTYRVAGNSPLHF. CDR3 bases: TGTGCCAGCACCTACAGGGTAGCGGGGAATTCACCCCTCCACTTT.

This clonotype was seen repeatedly, ten times or more. The chain joins TRBV6-1 to TRBJ2-7, with TRBD2 matching 9 bases. The junction had 6 bases not matched to a gene; V was cut back by 2 bases and J by 4 bases. The CDR3 covers 15 residues. Germline V CDR1 and CDR2: MNHNS, SASEGT. CDR3 DNA: TGTGCCAGCAGTGAATCTCTACTAGCGGGTTACGAGCAGTACTTC. This sequence encodes CASSESLLAGYEQYF.

The rearrangement links TRBV28 to TRBJ1-5, with D perhaps TRBD1 (6 bases). Germline CDR1 reads MDHEN; CDR2 reads SYDVKM. There are 14 residues in the CDR3. Trimming took 6 bases from V and 4 from J, leaving 13 bases between them. The CDR3 coding sequence is TGTGCCAGCAGGGCGCCAGGGGAAAATCAGCCCCAGCATTTT. This translates into CASRAPGENQPQHF.

In this sample, this clonotype turned up a few times. The chain combines TRBV6-5 with TRBJ2-7; D might be TRBD1 (6 bases). The CDR3 is made up of 13 amino acids. Germline-derived CDR1 and CDR2 are MNHEY and SVGAGI. The germline V and J ends were trimmed by 6 bases and 3 bases, with 12 bases remaining between them. The CDR3 protein is CASSADRRYEQYF. CDR3 DNA: TGTGCCAGCAGCGCGGACAGACGCTACGAGCAGTACTTC.

This clonotype was recorded a few times. This chain connects TRBV12-3 or TRBV12-4 to TRBJ1-1; tentatively, D is TRBD1 (5 bases). The CDR3 consists of 14 residues. Trimming cost V 6 bases and J 6 bases, with 17 bases left between them. Here the CDR3 reads CASSPQDTYAEAFF. The CDR3 bases are TGTGCCAGCAGCCCCCAGGACACATACGCTGAAGCTTTCTTT.

This clonotype has a count of ten or more. The chain recombines TRBV7-9 with TRBJ2-5; D perhaps matches TRBD2 (5 bases). The CDR3 is 14 residues long. V was trimmed by 4 bases and J by 2 bases, leaving 11 bases between them. Germline-derived CDR1 and CDR2 are SEHNR and FQNEAQ (reference sequence). The CDR3 DNA reads TGTGCCAGCAGCTCCGGGGTGGGGCAAGAGACCCAGTACTTC. Translating it yields CASSSGVGQETQYF.

This clonotype was picked up many times. The chain employs TRBV6-4 and TRBJ2-1; TRBD1 might be the D (6 bases). V lost 5 bases to trimming and J lost 7 bases, with 15 bases between them. The CDR3 runs 14 residues. Germline values: CDR1 MRHNA, CDR2 SNTAGT. This CDR3 is CASSSGQIGNEQFF. CDR3 nucleotide sequence: TGTGCCAGCAGTTCTGGACAGATCGGGAATGAGCAGTTCTTC.

This clonotype was recorded many times. The V and J genes are TRBV2 and TRBJ2-6; D is unresolved. Per the germline V gene, CDR1 is SNHLY and CDR2 is FYNNEI. The CDR3 is 14 residues long. V lost 4 bases and J lost 1, with 5 bases in between. CDR3 protein: CASSGGSGANVLTF. CDR3 DNA: TGTGCCAGCAGTGGGGGTTCTGGGGCCAACGTCCTGACTTTC.